Included here is one T cell receptor beta chain sequence, with context. The junction differs from germline at one of its ends, possibly a read error. These data originate in a study of T cells in Graves' hyperthyroidism and ophthalmopathy. The CDR3 regions of TCR beta were amplified from RNA transcripts. The HTBI primer set was used in a first-round RT-PCR of the TCR CDR3. One entry per CDR3 protein, called by TCRdb with MiXCR from the multiplex PCR reads. The sample holds roughly 380,000 distinct CDR3 sequences, approximately 15% seen once. The CDR3 has 16 amino acids. The germline V gene has CDR1 SGDLS and CDR2 YYNGEE.

The gene calls are TRBV9 and TRBJ2-2; no definite D call. Source material: blood. This receptor was identified in a woman under 30 with Graves' hyperthyroidism. CDR3 region: CASSALMSSNTGELFF. In DNA form, the CDR3 reads TGTGCCAGCAGCGCCCTAATGTCCTCGAACACTGGGGAGCTGTTTTTT.